This is a list of T cell receptor beta chains from one sample in a study of T cell changes during pregnancy in multiple sclerosis. Clones were sequenced by immunoSEQ multiplex PCR, and TCRdb holds only the in-frame ones, with some missing. The sample includes 30,000 or so clones, 91% seen only once; the top ten take 3% to 4%. The specimen comprised CD8+ T cells from peripheral blood mononuclear cells, sampled in the second trimester of pregnancy. The receptors originated from a female donor in good health, enrolled as a control in a pregnancy study. Each CDR3 is given with its conserved first and last residue. D genes are given only for firm matches.

V gene	D gene	J gene	CDR3 DNA	CDR3 protein
TRBV15	-	TRBJ1-4	TGTGCCACCGCGGGGGTCACTAATGAAAAACTGTTTTTT	CATAGVTNEKLFF
TRBV7-9	TRBD2	TRBJ2-1	TGTGCCAGCAGCCCCTGGGCTAGCGGGGGCCCCGGCCGCGATGAGCAGTTCTTC	CASSPWASGGPGRDEQFF
TRBV25-1	-	TRBJ1-1	TGTGCCAGCAGTGCGAGGGGGTCGGAGATTGAAGCTTTCTTT	CASSARGSEIEAFF
TRBV7-7	-	TRBJ1-3	TGTGCTAGCAGCCCGGACTACTCTGGAAACACCATATATTTT	CASSPDYSGNTIYF
TRBV10-3	-	TRBJ1-5	TGTGCCATCAGTGAGTCTATACTCAGGGGTTCTAGCAATCAGCCCCAGCATTTT	CAISESILRGSSNQPQHF
TRBV9	-	TRBJ1-6	TGTGCCAGCAGCGCAGACCGGAGTGGTAGGAATTCACCCCTCCACTTT	CASSADRSGRNSPLHF
TRBV6-1	-	TRBJ1-6	TGTGCCAGCAGTCTGACAGAACTAAATTCACCCCTCCACTTT	CASSLTELNSPLHF
TRBV4-1	TRBD1	TRBJ2-2	TGCGCCAGCAGCCTACGACAGGGTTTGGACGGGGAGCTGTTTTTT	CASSLRQGLDGELFF
TRBV4-3	TRBD2	TRBJ2-2	TGCGCCAGCAGCCAAGATCCTAGCGGGGGGGCCAGGGAGCTGTTTTTT	CASSQDPSGGARELFF
TRBV7-9	-	TRBJ1-2	TGTGCCAGCAGCGCTCTGACATCTACCTATGGCTACACCTTC	CASSALTSTYGYTF
TRBV5-5	-	TRBJ2-7	TGTGCCAGCAGCTTCCCCGGGACAATACATTCCTACGAGCAGTACTTC	CASSFPGTIHSYEQYF
TRBV7-2	TRBD2	TRBJ2-7	TGTGCCAGCAGTCCCCTCACAAGGGCGGGGGGGCCCTACGAGCAGTACTTC	CASSPLTRAGGPYEQYF
TRBV4-3	-	TRBJ1-2	TGCGCCAGCAGCCAAGAGCGGGGACTTGCCTATGGCTACACCTTC	CASSQERGLAYGYTF
TRBV7-6	TRBD1	TRBJ1-1	TGTGCCAGCAGCTTTTGGACAGGGAACACTGAAGCTTTCTTT	CASSFWTGNTEAFF